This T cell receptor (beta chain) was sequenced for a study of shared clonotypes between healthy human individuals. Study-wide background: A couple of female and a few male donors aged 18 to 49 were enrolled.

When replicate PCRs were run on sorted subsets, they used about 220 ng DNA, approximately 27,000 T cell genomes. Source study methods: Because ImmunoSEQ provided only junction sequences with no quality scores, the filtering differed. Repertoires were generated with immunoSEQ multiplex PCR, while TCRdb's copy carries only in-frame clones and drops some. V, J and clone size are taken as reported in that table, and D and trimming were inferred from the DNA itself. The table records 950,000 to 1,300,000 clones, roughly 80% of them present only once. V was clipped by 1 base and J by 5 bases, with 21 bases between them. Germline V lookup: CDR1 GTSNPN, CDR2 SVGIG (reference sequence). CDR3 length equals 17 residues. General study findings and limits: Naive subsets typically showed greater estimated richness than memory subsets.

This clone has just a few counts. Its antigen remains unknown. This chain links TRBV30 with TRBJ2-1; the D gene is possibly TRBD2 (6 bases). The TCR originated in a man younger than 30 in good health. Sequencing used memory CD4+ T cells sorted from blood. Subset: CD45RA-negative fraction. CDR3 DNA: TGTGCCTGGAGTGCCCCCCGGAGAGCGGGCACGAACAATGAGCAGTTCTTC. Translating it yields CAWSAPRRAGTNNEQFF.